This T cell receptor beta chain originates from a study of control samples from healthy donors and cancer patients. V shed 6 bases and J shed 2 bases, with 11 bases lying between them. In germline, CDR1 is SGHAT, CDR2 FQNNGV. This CDR3 has 13 residues. Using immunoSEQ multiplex PCR, the repertoire was profiled, and TCRdb retains in-frame clones only, with some absent. Of about 160,000 clones in the sample, around 93% were seen once. This rearrangement joins TRBV11-2 to TRBJ2-7; weak D call: TRBD1 (6 bases). This receptor was taken from a woman aged 60 to 75 in good health. Input material: blood. The CDR3 spells CASRGDTAYEQYF. Here the CDR3 DNA reads TGTGCCAGCAGGGGGGACACAGCCTACGAGCAGTACTTC.